Sequencing of this TCR beta chain was carried out in a study of OX40 agonist ivuxolimab in advanced cancers. Study-wide context: Ivuxolimab was a fully human IgG2 agonistic monoclonal antibody targeting the costimulatory receptor OX40 (CD134). Three dose-escalation patients achieved partial responses, one with hepatocellular carcinoma and two with cutaneous melanoma. Intravenous ivuxolimab was administered to patients every 2 weeks at six dose levels: 0.01, 0.1, 0.3, 1.5, 3 and 10 mg/kg. In the dose-escalation cohort, 82.7% of patients were male, and the mean age was approximately 60 years with a range of roughly 23 to 90. The paper describes the monotherapy dose-escalation part (N ≈ 52 patients) of the phase I trial of ivuxolimab. Patients were allowed to have had prior anti-PD-1, anti-PD-L1 or anti-CTLA-4 therapy, and 30% to 40% of the dose-escalation patients had previously received checkpoint inhibitors. The purpose of peripheral TCRbeta sequencing was to test whether ivuxolimab changed TCR sequence diversity and led to clonal T-cell expansion. Of the roughly 52 patients in dose escalation, about 20 had hepatocellular carcinoma, some 15 had melanoma, 9 had renal cell carcinoma and 9 had head and neck cancer. The paper's findings and limits, for the study overall: After ivuxolimab, expanded clones were on average more numerous among CD8+ T cells than among CD4+ T cells. At doses of 0.1 to 3.0 mg/kg, clonal expansion of both CD4+ and CD8+ blood T cells was observed from baseline to week 6. In the 0.1-3.0 mg/kg groups, partial responders were among the patients with the lowest normalized peripheral clonal expansion, particularly in CD8+ T cells. Antigen specificity was not determined for the clonally expanded peripheral T cells. Low levels of normalized T-cell clonal expansion were also seen in some nonresponding patients.

Genomic DNA was extracted from sorted cells for sequencing of the TCRbeta CDR3 region. The immunoSEQ Assay was used for sequencing of TCRbeta CDR3 regions. What TCRdb holds here is the immuneACCESS table cut down to in-frame rearrangements. Part of the clones is not present; checked against another copy, under half of the missing clones reflect an unresolved V gene, and the others are unexplained. The sample yields tens of thousands of clones; 80% to 85% were counted once. The ten largest clones add up to less than 25% of the sample. The trial excluded patients who had a history of autoimmune disease or who were on systemic immunosuppression. In every dose cohort, peripheral blood was drawn for TCR sequencing at baseline, cycle 4 day 1, and cycle 7 day 1. Samples were obtained from an open-label, multicenter, first-in-human phase I dose-escalation trial of ivuxolimab. Adults with locally advanced or metastatic melanoma, renal cell carcinoma, hepatocellular carcinoma or head and neck squamous cell carcinoma were enrolled in the trial. Before TCR sequencing, CD4+ T cells and CD8+ T cells from peripheral blood were sorted into separate populations.

The germline V gene gives CDR1 as SQVTM and CDR2 as ANQGSEA. The CDR3, from cysteine to phenylalanine, totals 12 residues. The DNA shown is the 36-base CDR3, in frame from base 1. V is clipped by 8 bases and J by 4 bases, and the sequence between their germline boundaries is 14 bases long. About this clone: This clone's antigen is unknown. Per-base quality was not reported, and no clone a single base away is much larger than it.

The V and J genes are TRBV29-1 and TRBJ1-1; TRBD1 is perhaps the D gene, given 5 matching bases. Here the sequenced sample was CD4+ or CD8+ T cells sorted from blood, taken in a trial of the OX40 agonist ivuxolimab. This clonotype originated in an adult with an advanced solid tumor such as melanoma, head and neck, liver or kidney cancer. The DNA sequence is TGCAGCATAGTCTCAGGGAGCACTGAAGCTTTCTTT. Translated, it reads CSIVSGSTEAFF.